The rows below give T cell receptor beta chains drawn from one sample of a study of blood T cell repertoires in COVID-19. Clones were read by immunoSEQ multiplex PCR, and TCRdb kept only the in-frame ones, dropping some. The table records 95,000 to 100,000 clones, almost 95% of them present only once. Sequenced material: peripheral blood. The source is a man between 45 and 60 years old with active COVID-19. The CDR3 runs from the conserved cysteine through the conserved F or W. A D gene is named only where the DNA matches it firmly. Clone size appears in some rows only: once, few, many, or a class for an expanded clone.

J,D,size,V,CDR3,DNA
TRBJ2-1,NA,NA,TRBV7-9,CASSVSDEQFF,TGTGCCAGCAGCGTATCTGATGAGCAGTTCTTC
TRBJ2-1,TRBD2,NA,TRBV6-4,CASSDSGTSGTGQFF,TGTGCCAGCAGTGACTCGGGGACTAGCGGGACGGGGCAGTTCTTC
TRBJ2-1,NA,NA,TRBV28,CASSFRAGTYEQFF,TGTGCCAGCAGTTTTAGGGCAGGGACTTATGAGCAGTTCTTC
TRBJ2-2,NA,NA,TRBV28,CASSLGGTGELFF,TGTGCCAGCAGTTTGGGGGGTACCGGGGAGCTGTTTTTT
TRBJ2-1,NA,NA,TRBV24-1,CATSESQSYNEQFF,TGTGCCACCAGTGAGAGCCAATCCTACAATGAGCAGTTCTTC
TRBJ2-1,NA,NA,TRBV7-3,CASSLIGGYNEQFF,TGTGCCAGCAGCTTAATAGGAGGATACAATGAGCAGTTCTTC
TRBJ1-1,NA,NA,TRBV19,CASTRRWEVLIDTEAFF,TGTGCCAGTACCAGGAGGTGGGAGGTACTGATTGACACTGAAGCTTTCTTT
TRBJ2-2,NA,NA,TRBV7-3,CASSPGGGELFF,TGTGCCAGCAGCCCCGGAGGGGGGGAGCTGTTTTTT
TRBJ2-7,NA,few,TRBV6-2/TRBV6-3,CASSLSRPYEQYF,TGTGCCAGCAGTTTATCGCGGCCCTACGAGCAGTACTTC
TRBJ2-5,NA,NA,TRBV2,CASSEGAGRETQYF,TGTGCCAGCAGTGAGGGGGCAGGGCGGGAGACCCAGTACTTC
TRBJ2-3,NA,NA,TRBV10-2,CASGGPDTQYF,TGCGCCAGCGGCGGCCCAGATACGCAGTATTTT
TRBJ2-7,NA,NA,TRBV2,CASSEQGATYEQYF,TGTGCCAGCAGTGAACAGGGTGCCACCTACGAGCAGTACTTC
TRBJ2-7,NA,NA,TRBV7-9,CASSLAMARVEQYF,TGTGCCAGCAGCTTAGCGATGGCCAGGGTAGAGCAGTACTTC
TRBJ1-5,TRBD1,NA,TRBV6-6,CASSPGQGRRQPQHF,TGTGCCAGCAGCCCTGGACAGGGGAGAAGGCAGCCCCAGCATTTT
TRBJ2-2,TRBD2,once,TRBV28,CASSRSGRAFGELFF,TGTGCCAGCAGCCGTAGCGGGAGGGCCTTCGGGGAGCTGTTTTTT
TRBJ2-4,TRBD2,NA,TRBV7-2,CASRGEGTIAKNIQYF,TGTGCCAGCAGGGGGGAGGGGACCATAGCCAAAAACATTCAGTACTTC
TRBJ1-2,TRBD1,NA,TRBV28,CASSLPRGTSYGYTF,TGTGCCAGCAGTTTACCCAGGGGGACCTCATATGGCTACACCTTC
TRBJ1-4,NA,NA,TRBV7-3,CASSLVDGKLFF,TGTGCCAGCAGCTTAGTAGATGGAAAACTGTTTTTT
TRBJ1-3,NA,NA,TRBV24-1,CATSDRGTGNTIYF,TGTGCCACCAGTGACCGGGGGACCGGAAACACCATATATTTT
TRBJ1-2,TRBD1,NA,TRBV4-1,CASSREWTGSNYGYTF,TGCGCCAGCAGCCGCGAGTGGACAGGTTCTAACTATGGCTACACCTTC
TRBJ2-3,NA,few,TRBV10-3,CAISQGLTPTDTQYF,TGTGCCATCAGCCAGGGACTGACACCCACAGATACGCAGTATTTT
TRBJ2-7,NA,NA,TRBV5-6,CASSSSVNEQYF,TGTGCCAGCAGCTCGTCGGTTAACGAGCAGTACTTC
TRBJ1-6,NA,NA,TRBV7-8,CASSPGLRRGRANSPLHF,TGTGCCAGCAGCCCTGGTCTGAGAAGGGGTCGAGCGAATTCACCCCTCCACTTT
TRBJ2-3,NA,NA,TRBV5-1,CASSLEGIRTDTQYF,TGCGCCAGCAGCTTGGAGGGGATACGCACAGATACGCAGTATTTT
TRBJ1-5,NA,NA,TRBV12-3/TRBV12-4,CASSLSEKQPQHF,TGTGCCAGCAGTTTATCGGAGAAACAGCCCCAGCATTTT
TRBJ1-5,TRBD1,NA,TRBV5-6,CASSFRQGSQPQHF,TGTGCCAGCAGCTTCCGACAGGGTAGTCAGCCCCAGCATTTT
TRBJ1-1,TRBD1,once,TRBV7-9,CASSGTANTEAFF,TGTGCCAGCAGCGGGACAGCTAACACTGAAGCTTTCTTT
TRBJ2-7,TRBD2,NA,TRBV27,CASSLEGRTSGRVFEQYF,TGTGCCAGCAGTTTGGAGGGCAGGACTAGCGGGAGGGTCTTCGAGCAGTACTTC
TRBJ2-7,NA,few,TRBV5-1,CASSLGSGATYEQYF,TGCGCCAGCAGCCTGGGGTCAGGGGCCACCTACGAGCAGTACTTC
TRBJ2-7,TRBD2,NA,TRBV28,CASSLTSGSSYEQYF,TGTGCCAGCAGTCTGACTAGCGGGAGCTCCTACGAGCAGTACTTC
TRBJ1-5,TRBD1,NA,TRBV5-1,CASRPGTGSNQPQHF,TGCGCCAGCAGACCCGGGACAGGGTCCAATCAGCCCCAGCATTTT
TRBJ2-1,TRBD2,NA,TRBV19,CASRRDIAGGPGSYNEQFF,TGTGCCAGCCGCCGGGATATAGCGGGAGGGCCGGGGTCCTACAATGAGCAGTTCTTC
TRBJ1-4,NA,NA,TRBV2,CASSEFSANEKLFF,TGTGCCAGCAGTGAATTTTCGGCTAATGAAAAACTGTTTTTT
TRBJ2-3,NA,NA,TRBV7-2,CATQYSQSSTDTQYF,TGTGCCACGCAATATTCCCAGTCTAGCACAGATACGCAGTATTTT
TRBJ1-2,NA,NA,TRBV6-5,CASSYVQGHGYTF,TGTGCCAGCAGTTACGTCCAGGGCCATGGCTACACCTTC
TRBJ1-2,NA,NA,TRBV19,CASSIVPLRGYTF,TGTGCCAGTAGTATAGTACCCCTGCGTGGCTACACCTTC
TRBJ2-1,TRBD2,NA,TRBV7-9,CASSLGGLAGFNEQFF,TGTGCCAGCAGCTTAGGAGGACTAGCGGGATTCAATGAGCAGTTCTTC
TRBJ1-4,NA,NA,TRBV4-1,CASSPRPGNYKEKLFF,TGCGCCAGCAGCCCCCGCCCGGGAAACTATAAAGAAAAACTGTTTTTT
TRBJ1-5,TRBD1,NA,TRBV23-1,CASGLDREYSNQPQHF,TGCGCCAGCGGCCTGGACAGGGAATATAGCAATCAGCCCCAGCATTTT
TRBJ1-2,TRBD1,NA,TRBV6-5,CASWTGEYGYTF,TGTGCCAGTTGGACAGGGGAATATGGCTACACCTTC
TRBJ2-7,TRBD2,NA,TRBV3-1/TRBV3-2,CASSLLREPTYEQYF,TGTGCCAGCAGCCTTTTGCGGGAGCCCACCTACGAGCAGTACTTC
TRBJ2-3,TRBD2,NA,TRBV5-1,CASSLGAASGRADTQYF,TGCGCCAGCAGCTTGGGAGCGGCTAGCGGGAGAGCAGATACGCAGTATTTT
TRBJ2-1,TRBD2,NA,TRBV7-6,CASSPGTSGSLEQFF,TGTGCCAGCAGCCCAGGGACTAGCGGGAGTCTTGAGCAGTTCTTC
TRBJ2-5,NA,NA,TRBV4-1,CASSQDWAGRETQYF,TGCGCCAGCAGCCAAGATTGGGCGGGCAGAGAGACCCAGTACTTC
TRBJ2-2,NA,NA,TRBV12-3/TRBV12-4,CASSFPGTGELFF,TGTGCCAGCAGCTTCCCCGGCACCGGGGAGCTGTTTTTT
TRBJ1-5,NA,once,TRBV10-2,CASKGVGGDNSNQPQHF,TGCGCCAGCAAAGGGGTGGGGGGAGATAATAGCAATCAGCCCCAGCATTTT
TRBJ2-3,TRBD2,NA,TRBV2,CASSEFFSQYTPGLRQDTQYF,TGTGCCAGCAGTGAATTTTTTAGTCAGTACACACCGGGACTAAGACAAGATACGCAGTATTTT
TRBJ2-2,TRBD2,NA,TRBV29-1,CSVELASGAGELFF,TGCAGCGTTGAACTCGCTAGCGGCGCCGGGGAGCTGTTTTTT
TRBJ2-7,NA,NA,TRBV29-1,CSATGQAPSYEQYF,TGCAGCGCCACAGGGCAGGCCCCCTCCTACGAGCAGTACTTC
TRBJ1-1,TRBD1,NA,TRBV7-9,CASSLAWDSEAFF,TGTGCCAGCAGCTTAGCTTGGGACAGTGAAGCTTTCTTT
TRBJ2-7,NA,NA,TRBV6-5,CASRGHLSYEQYF,TGTGCCAGCAGGGGCCACTTATCCTACGAGCAGTACTTC
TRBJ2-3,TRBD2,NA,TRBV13,CASSLAAATGGPGDTQYF,TGTGCCAGCAGCTTAGCGGCGGCGACGGGAGGGCCGGGGGATACGCAGTATTTT
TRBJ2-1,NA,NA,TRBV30,CAWSVPKDSLWDEQFF,TGTGCCTGGAGTGTACCCAAAGACAGCCTCTGGGATGAGCAGTTCTTC